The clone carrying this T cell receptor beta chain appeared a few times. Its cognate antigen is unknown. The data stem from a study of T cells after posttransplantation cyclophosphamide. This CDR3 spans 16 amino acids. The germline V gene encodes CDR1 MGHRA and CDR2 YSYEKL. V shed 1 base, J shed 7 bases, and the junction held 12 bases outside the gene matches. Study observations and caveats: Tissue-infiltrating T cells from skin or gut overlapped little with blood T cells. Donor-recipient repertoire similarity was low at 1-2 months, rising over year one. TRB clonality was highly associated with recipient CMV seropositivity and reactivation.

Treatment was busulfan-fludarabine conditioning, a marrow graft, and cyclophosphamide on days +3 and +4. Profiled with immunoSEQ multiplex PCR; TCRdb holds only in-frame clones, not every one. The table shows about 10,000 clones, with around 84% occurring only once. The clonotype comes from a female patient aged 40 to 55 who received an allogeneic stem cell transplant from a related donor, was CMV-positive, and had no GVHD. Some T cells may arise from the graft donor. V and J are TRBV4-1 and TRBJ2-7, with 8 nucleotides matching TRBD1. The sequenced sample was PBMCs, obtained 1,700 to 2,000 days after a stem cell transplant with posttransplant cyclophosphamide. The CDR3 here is CASSQGMTGDAGEQYF. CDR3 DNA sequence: TGCGCCAGCAGCCAAGGGATGACAGGGGACGCCGGAGAGCAGTACTTC.